The 21 T cell receptor beta chains presented below share a single source sample, sequenced in a study of regulatory T cells in long-lasting Graves disease. The time point here: newly diagnosed GD, antithyroid drugs for less than 3 months. RNA extracted from PBMCs served as the sequencing template. The authors built TCR beta libraries using iRepertoire HTBI primers and Arm-PCR of CDR3 regions. Each CDR3 protein is one row after TCRdb ran MiXCR on the multiplex PCR reads. The data hold 400,000 to 500,000 distinct CDR3 sequences, with 15% to 20% observed a single time. These data were likewise used in another study, on T cells in Graves' hyperthyroidism and ophthalmopathy.

The starting material was peripheral blood mononuclear cells (PBMCs), obtained at new diagnosis, from a patient treated with antithyroid drugs. The receptors stem from a woman aged 30 to 39 with Graves disease.

As for this clonotype: A much bigger clone sits one base away, suggesting this may be a read error. V gene TRBV12-3 or TRBV12-4 combines with J gene TRBJ2-7; possibly TRBD1 for D (5 bases). This CDR3 region has 16 residues. The V gene lost 5 bases and the J gene lost 3 bases, with 20 bases spanning the gap. This CDR3 reads CASSLVVREINYEQYF. The DNA for the CDR3 is TGTGCCAGCAGTCTCGTTGTCAGGGAAATCAACTACGAGCAGTACTTC.

This clonotype was picked up a small number of times. The CDR3 spells CASSLVGPSYEQYF. The CDR3 DNA follows: TGTGCCAGCAGTTTGGTAGGACCTTCCTACGAGCAGTACTTC. The chain employs TRBV28 and TRBJ2-7; no clear D gene. The CDR3 is 14 residues long. CDR1 and CDR2 (germline): MDHEN, SYDVKM. Trimming took 3 bases from V and 1 from J, leaving 10 bases between them.

This clonotype has a handful of counts. The chain uses TRBV7-9 and TRBJ1-2; 8 positions agree with TRBD1. This CDR3 has 15 amino acids. Trimming removed 5 bases from V and 3 bases from J; junction bases left unmatched: 8. Germline CDR1 is SEHNR and CDR2 is FQNEAQ (reference sequence). CDR3: CASSPIPGGDYGYTF. CDR3 nucleotide sequence: TGTGCCAGCAGCCCAATCCCAGGGGGCGACTATGGCTACACCTTC.

This clonotype showed up many times. This chain links TRBV29-1 with TRBJ1-2, with a weak D call TRBD1 (6 bases). The germline V gene has CDR1 SQVTM and CDR2 ANQGSEA. The CDR3 is 18 amino acids. V lost 0 bases and J 2 bases, leaving 22 bases between the germline ends. CDR3 region: CSVEDYQGPDSTNYGYTF. The DNA for the CDR3 is TGCAGCGTTGAAGATTATCAGGGGCCCGACTCAACCAACTATGGCTACACCTTC.

About this clonotype itself: Being one base from a much bigger clone, this may be a read error. The V and J genes are TRBV2 and TRBJ2-1; tentatively, D is TRBD1 (6 bases). The length of the CDR3 is 12 residues. The germline V gene has CDR1 SNHLY and CDR2 FYNNEI. In DNA form, the CDR3 reads TGTGCCAACTCTTACAGGGATAATGAGCGGTTCTTC. Translation: CANSYRDNERFF.

Comments on this clonotype: With a much larger clone just one base away, this may be a read error. The chain uses TRBV20-1 and TRBJ2-5, with TRBD2 matching 8 bases. CDR3 length: 13 amino acids. Looked up from germline, CDR1 is DFQATT and CDR2 is SNEGSKA (reference sequence). V was pared by 3 bases and J by 1 base, with 1 base of the junction left unmatched. The CDR3 spells CSARTSVQETQYF. Here the CDR3 DNA reads TGCAGTGCTAGGACTAGCGTCCAAGAGACCCAGTACTTC.

This clonotype was seen many times. V is TRBV13 and J is TRBJ1-2; D is undetermined. Germline V gives CDR1 PRHDT, CDR2 FYEKMQ (reference sequence). V was pared by 1 base and J by 8 bases, with 11 bases between. The CDR3 length is 13 residues. The CDR3 protein is CASSLEDLDGYTF. The CDR3 nucleotides are TGTGCCAGCAGCTTAGAGGACCTCGACGGCTACACCTTC. Combining the CDR3 with reference TRBV13 and TRBJ1-2 gives the whole variable domain AAGVIQSPRHLIKEKRETATLKCYPIPRHDTVYWYQQGPGQDPQFLISFYEKMQSDKGSIPDRFSAQQFSDYHSELNMSSLELGDSALYFCASSLEDLDGYTFGSGTRLTVV.

This clonotype has ten or more counts. The chain uses TRBV28 and TRBJ2-2, with D unresolved. V was clipped by 8 bases and J by 0 bases, with 13 bases between them. Germline V lookup: CDR1 MDHEN, CDR2 SYDVKM. The length of the CDR3 is 15 residues. DNA of the CDR3: TGTGCCAGCCTCAAGGCACTAACGAACACCGGGGAGCTGTTTTTT. It is translated as CASLKALTNTGELFF.

This clonotype was seen at least ten times. The chain combines TRBV12-3 or TRBV12-4 with TRBJ2-5, with a possible D match to TRBD2 (6 bases). The length of the CDR3 is 13 residues. The V end was cut by 7 bases, the J end by 1 base, with 10 bases between. The CDR3 DNA is TGTGCCAGCAAGGTCGGGAGCCAAGAGACCCAGTACTTC. Translation: CASKVGSQETQYF.

There are many counts of this clonotype. V usage is TRBV7-2 and J usage is TRBJ1-1; 7 bases match TRBD1. The CDR3 covers 13 residues. Germline loops: CDR1 SGHTA, CDR2 FQGNSA. V shed 5 bases and J 5 bases; nucleotides not matched to a gene: 5. The CDR3 DNA follows: TGTGCCAGCAGCCAGACAGGGTTAACTGAAGCTTTCTTT. This gives the protein CASSQTGLTEAFF.

This clonotype was seen at least ten times. V is TRBV5-6 and J is TRBJ2-5; D is undetermined. Trimming took off 2 bases at V and 10 bases at J, with 12 bases between the two ends. Per germline, CDR1 SGHDT and CDR2 YYEEEE. The CDR3 covers 12 residues. CDR3 nucleotides: TGTGCCAGCAGCTTTGGGCCCTCGGACCAGTACTTC. Protein product: CASSFGPSDQYF.

The sample holds many counts of this clonotype. The chain uses TRBV28 and TRBJ1-5; D ambiguous. Trimming pared 5 bases from V and 0 bases from J, leaving 11 bases between. The length of the CDR3 is 15 residues. Germline values: CDR1 MDHEN, CDR2 SYDVKM. The CDR3 loop reads CASSPLRSSNQPQHF. CDR3 in DNA: TGTGCCAGCAGTCCCCTCCGCAGTAGCAATCAGCCCCAGCATTTT.

The chain combines TRBV5-1 with TRBJ2-2; D is perhaps TRBD1 (5 bases). CDR1 and CDR2 from the germline V gene are SGHRS and YFSETQ. V gave up 5 bases and J gave up 3 bases, with 11 bases separating them. The CDR3 totals 14 residues. As DNA, the CDR3 is TGCGCCAGCAGACGACAGTCGGACACCGGGGAGCTGTTTTTT. As protein: CASRRQSDTGELFF.

This clonotype has just a few counts. The chain links TRBV19 to TRBJ2-7; 9 nucleotides match TRBD1. This CDR3 region has 14 residues. The germline V gene encodes CDR1 LNHDA and CDR2 SQIVND (reference sequence). The V segment lost 5 bases and the J segment 4 bases; nucleotides outside the gene matches: 6. For the CDR3, the DNA is TGTGCCAGTAGTGCCAGACAGGGGGAATACGAGCAGTACTTC. Its translation: CASSARQGEYEQYF.

This clonotype was seen more than once but under ten times. The chain has TRBV27 and TRBJ1-2; TRBD1 aligns across 8 bases. CDR3 length: 14 amino acids. Germline CDR1 and CDR2: MNHEY and SMNVEV (reference sequence). V shed 10 bases and J 3 bases; nucleotides not matched to a gene: 10. The CDR3 here is CATSSLGQDYGYTF. CDR3 sequence (DNA): TGTGCCACCTCAAGCCTGGGACAGGACTATGGCTACACCTTC.

The gene calls are TRBV24-1 and TRBJ2-1; D gene uncertain. The CDR3 covers 14 residues. Looked up from germline, CDR1 is KGHDR and CDR2 is SFDVKD. The ends were cut back, 0 bases at V and 8 bases at J, with 10 bases in the middle. This CDR3 reads CATSDLVKGHEQFF. The CDR3, as DNA: TGTGCCACCAGTGATTTGGTAAAGGGTCATGAGCAGTTCTTC.

Concerning this clonotype: This may arise from a read error, as a much more abundant clone is one base away. The rearrangement joins TRBV18 to TRBJ2-7, with 7 bases that match TRBD1. The ends lost 0 bases at V and 3 bases at J; junction bases unmatched: 2. Germline V gives CDR1 KGHSH, CDR2 LQKENI. The CDR3 totals 14 residues. CDR3 amino acids: CASSPPGTDYEQYF. DNA for the CDR3: TGTGCCAGCTCACCACCCGGGACAGACTACGAGCAGTACTTC.

The chain carries TRBV28 and TRBJ1-5; no firm D call. V lost 6 bases and J lost 6, with 15 bases in between. Germline V gene lookup returns CDR1 MDHEN and CDR2 SYDVKM. The CDR3 covers 14 residues. CDR3 in amino acids: CASRNERRGQPQHF. The CDR3 region has the DNA TGTGCCAGCAGGAACGAGAGGAGAGGTCAGCCCCAGCATTTT.

This clonotype has a count of ten or more. V gene TRBV28 combines with J gene TRBJ2-3; maybe TRBD2 (5 bases). Per the germline V gene, CDR1 is MDHEN and CDR2 is SYDVKM. V was shortened by 5 bases and J by 2 bases, with 11 bases between the two germline ends. The CDR3 contains 14 residues. The CDR3 nucleotides are TGTGCCAGCAGTAGGACTTCGAACACAGATACGCAGTATTTT. It translates to CASSRTSNTDTQYF.

The rearrangement links TRBV11-1 to TRBJ2-1, with 8 bases fitting TRBD1. CDR1 is SGHAT, CDR2 FQDESV, per germline (reference sequence). CDR3 size: 15 residues. The trim removed 7 bases at V and 8 bases at J, leaving 13 bases unmatched. The CDR3 loop reads CASNAFGQGWYEQFF. The CDR3 DNA reads as TGTGCCAGCAACGCTTTCGGACAGGGTTGGTATGAGCAGTTCTTC.

The CDR3 here is CASCTWTGTGELFF. In DNA form, the CDR3 reads TGTGCCAGTTGTACGTGGACAGGCACCGGGGAGCTGTTTTTT. J is TRBJ2-2 and V is TRBV19; 7 bases are a match to TRBD1. Trimming at V came to 8 bases and at J to 4 bases, leaving 7 bases not matched to a gene. The CDR3 spans 14 residues. Germline V gene lookup returns CDR1 LNHDA and CDR2 SQIVND (reference sequence).